Following are 20 T cell receptor beta chains from one sample sequenced in a study of CD8 T cells in Susac syndrome. RNA was extracted with the RNeasy kit, and a quantity of about 0.45 to 1 ug was reverse transcribed using random hexamers. TCRdb re-analysed the immunoSEQ multiplex PCR reads in MiXCR, keeping a single row per CDR3 protein. The table shows 100,000 to 150,000 distinct CDR3 sequences, with more than 90% occurring only once. Sequenced material: CD4+ T cells from PBMCs. The receptors originated from a human donor in good health.

In this sample, this clonotype turned up once. The junction departs from germline at one end; a sequencing error may be responsible. This chain links TRBV10-3 with TRBJ2-3; the D gene is possibly TRBD2 (6 bases). CDR1 is ENHRY and CDR2 is SYGVKD in the germline V gene. The CDR3 runs to 12 residues. The CDR3 DNA follows: TGTGCCACCCGGGAGTCCACAGATACGCAGTTTTTT. Amino acid sequence: CATRESTDTQFF.

V gene TRBV14 combines with J gene TRBJ2-1, with D unresolved. Germline values: CDR1 SGHDN, CDR2 FVKESK. This CDR3 has 14 residues. The germline V and J ends were trimmed by 3 bases and 6 bases, with 12 bases remaining between them. The CDR3 DNA reads as TGTGCCAGCAGCCAGACCGGGTCTATCAATGAGCAGTTCTTC. It yields the protein CASSQTGSINEQFF.

The chain uses TRBV2 and TRBJ2-5; 9 nucleotides agree with TRBD1. Germline CDR1 is SNHLY and CDR2 is FYNNEI. The CDR3 is 12 residues long. After removal of 6 bases from V and 5 bases from J, the junction contained 1 base not matched to a gene. DNA for the CDR3: TGTGCCAGCAGGACAGGGGGGGAGACCCAGTACTTC. Residues: CASRTGGETQYF.

The genes are TRBV29-1 and TRBJ1-1; possible D gene TRBD1, 6 bases. Germline loops: CDR1 SQVTM, CDR2 ANQGSEA. V was trimmed by 4 bases and J by 1 base, leaving 13 bases between them. The CDR3 runs 14 residues. The CDR3 spells CSVVEGVGNTEAFF. The CDR3, as DNA: TGCAGCGTTGTGGAGGGGGTGGGGAACACTGAAGCTTTCTTT.

This chain links TRBV20-1 with TRBJ1-5; D not certain. This CDR3 spans 15 amino acids. CDR1 and CDR2 (germline): DFQATT, SNEGSKA (reference sequence). Trimming stripped 3 bases from V and 0 bases from J, with 12 bases between. CDR3 sequence: CSASIRHNSNQPQHF. The CDR3 nucleotides read TGCAGTGCTAGTATTAGGCACAATAGCAATCAGCCCCAGCATTTT.

The chain employs TRBV5-1 and TRBJ1-2; the D gene is possibly TRBD1 (5 bases). Germline CDR1 is SGHRS and CDR2 is YFSETQ. The germline V and J ends were trimmed by 4 bases and 4 bases, with 14 bases remaining between them. There are 14 residues in the CDR3. The CDR3 coding sequence is TGCGCCAGCAGCCCAACCGGGGACGGCTATGGCTACACCTTC. It encodes CASSPTGDGYGYTF.

This sequence joins TRBV4-1 and TRBJ1-5, with unresolved D. The germline CDR1 and CDR2 sequences are MGHRA and YSYEKL. Deletions cut 1 base from V and 4 bases from J, with 11 bases between. The CDR3 runs 15 residues. This CDR3 is CASSQGGITNQPQHF. For the CDR3, the DNA is TGCGCCAGCAGCCAAGGTGGGATAACGAATCAGCCCCAGCATTTT.

Details on this clonotype: The junction and the germline gene differ at one end; a read error may be behind it. The chain links TRBV9 to TRBJ1-1; D is unclear. The germline gives CDR1 SGDLS, CDR2 YYNGEE. CDR3 length equals 13 residues. The DNA for the CDR3 is TGTGCCAGCGCTCCGGGGATGAACACTGAAGCTTCCTTT. The encoded protein is CASAPGMNTEASF.

This clonotype showed up just once. The V call is TRBV18, the J call TRBJ2-2; no reliable D call. The CDR3 has 14 amino acids. Germline V gene lookup returns CDR1 KGHSH and CDR2 LQKENI. V was clipped by 2 bases and J by 1 base, with 5 bases between them. The CDR3 DNA reads as TGTGCCAGCTCACCAGGGGTGAACACCGGGGAGCTGTTTTTT. Translating it yields CASSPGVNTGELFF.

This chain connects TRBV4-2 to TRBJ2-1, with D possibly matching TRBD2 (6 bases). Germline CDR1 reads LGHNA; CDR2 reads YNFKEQ. The V end lost 1 base, the J end lost 10 bases, and 17 bases lay between the germline ends. This CDR3 has 15 amino acids. This CDR3 reads CASSQVAGSGTEQFF. CDR3 DNA: TGTGCCAGCAGCCAAGTGGCCGGGAGCGGCACAGAGCAGTTCTTC.

The V call is TRBV6-5, the J call TRBJ2-5; D unresolved. The CDR3 consists of 14 residues. V shed 2 bases and J shed 6 bases, with 13 bases lying between them. Germline CDR1 is MNHEY and CDR2 is SVGAGI. This CDR3 reads CASSYTRQSQTQYF. The CDR3 nucleotides read TGTGCCAGCAGTTACACACGTCAGTCCCAGACCCAGTACTTC.

The chain employs TRBV29-1 and TRBJ2-1, with D maybe TRBD1 (5 bases). V lost 8 bases and J lost 3, with 14 bases in between. Germline values: CDR1 SQVTM, CDR2 ANQGSEA. The CDR3 spans 13 residues. The CDR3 loop is CSLDGDSYNEQFF. CDR3 nucleotides: TGCAGCCTCGACGGCGACAGCTACAATGAGCAGTTCTTC.

The V call is TRBV3-1, the J call TRBJ2-5; 7 nucleotides match TRBD2. The germline V gene has CDR1 LGHDT and CDR2 YNNKEL (reference sequence). The V and J ends lost 3 bases and 5 bases, in that order; junction bases with no gene match: 12. CDR3 length: 16 residues. Here the CDR3 DNA reads TGTGCCAGCAGCCAGCGATGGGGGGGAGTGGAGGAGACCCAGTACTTC. This sequence encodes CASSQRWGGVEETQYF.

This clonotype appeared once. The chain is built from TRBV7-2 and TRBJ2-4; D is uncertain. Per the germline V gene, CDR1 is SGHTA and CDR2 is FQGNSA. Trimming stripped 1 base from V and 0 bases from J, with 7 bases between. This CDR3 contains 15 residues. The CDR3 spells CASSLDALAKNIQYF. Here the CDR3 DNA reads TGTGCCAGCAGCTTAGATGCCCTAGCCAAAAACATTCAGTACTTC.

In nucleotides, the CDR3 is TGTGCCAGCAGCTCGAGGGCAGCCACATACGAGCAGTACTTC. This encodes CASSSRAATYEQYF. This chain connects TRBV7-9 to TRBJ2-7; D is perhaps TRBD2 (5 bases). CDR3 size: 14 residues. Germline values: CDR1 SEHNR, CDR2 FQNEAQ (reference sequence). V lost 4 bases and J lost 4, with 14 bases in between.

The chain combines TRBV7-2 with TRBJ2-2; 8 bases match TRBD2. Looked up from germline, CDR1 is SGHTA and CDR2 is FQGNSA. V lost 2 bases and J lost 7; bases outside the gene matches: 9. The CDR3 spans 16 residues. CDR3 coding DNA: TGTGCCAGCAGCTTACGGACGGGAGGGCCCCACGGGGAGCTGTTTTTT. It specifies CASSLRTGGPHGELFF.

The rearrangement joins TRBV24-1 to TRBJ2-3; no firm D call. Deletions cut 7 bases from V and 4 bases from J, with 14 bases between. Per the germline V gene, CDR1 is KGHDR and CDR2 is SFDVKD. The CDR3 has 14 amino acids. The CDR3 region has the DNA TGTGCCACCAGCGACTCCCGGACCGCAGATACGCAGTATTTT. This translates into CATSDSRTADTQYF.

The gene calls are TRBV6-5 and TRBJ2-2; D remains unclear. The germline V gene encodes CDR1 MNHEY and CDR2 SVGAGI. V shed 2 bases and J shed 3 bases, with 7 bases lying between them. The CDR3 extends over 14 amino acids. In DNA form, the CDR3 reads TGTGCCAGCAGTTACGGACGAGACACCGGGGAGCTGTTTTTT. Translation: CASSYGRDTGELFF.

V gene TRBV2 combines with J gene TRBJ2-1, with D unresolved. V shed 6 bases and J shed 3 bases, with 15 bases lying between them. Germline CDR1 SNHLY, CDR2 FYNNEI. There are 15 residues in the CDR3. In nucleotides, the CDR3 is TGTGCCAGCAGCGGAGACCCGGGTGGCTACAATGAGCAGTTCTTC. Translation: CASSGDPGGYNEQFF. Together with reference TRBV2 and TRBJ2-1, the CDR3 gives the full variable domain: EPEVTQTPSHQVTQMGQEVILRCVPISNHLYFYWYRQILGQKVEFLVSFYNNEISEKSEIFDDQFSVERPDGSNFTLKIRSTKLEDSAMYFCASSGDPGGYNEQFFGPGTRLTVL.

The V and J genes are TRBV4-1 and TRBJ1-5, with D tentatively TRBD1 (5 bases). The germline V gene has CDR1 MGHRA and CDR2 YSYEKL. The CDR3 consists of 16 residues. V dropped 3 bases and J dropped 2 bases, with 14 bases sitting between them. The CDR3 DNA sequence: TGCGCCAGCAGCCAGATAAGGGGAACGGGCAATCAGCCCCAGCATTTT. This gives the protein CASSQIRGTGNQPQHF.